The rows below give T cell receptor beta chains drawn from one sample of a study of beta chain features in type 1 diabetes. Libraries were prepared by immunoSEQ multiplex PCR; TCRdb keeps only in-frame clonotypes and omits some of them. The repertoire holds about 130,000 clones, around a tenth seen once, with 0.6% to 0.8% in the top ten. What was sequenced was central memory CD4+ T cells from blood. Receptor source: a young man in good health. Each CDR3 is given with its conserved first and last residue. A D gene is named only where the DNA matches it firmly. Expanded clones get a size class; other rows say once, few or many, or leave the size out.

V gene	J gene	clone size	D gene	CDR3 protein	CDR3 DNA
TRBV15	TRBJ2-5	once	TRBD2	CATSRDSVSGGKETQYF	TGTGCCACCAGCAGAGATTCTGTTAGCGGGGGGAAAGAGACCCAGTACTTC
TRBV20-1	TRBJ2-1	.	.	CSASLSHEQFF	TGCAGTGCTAGTCTCTCCCATGAGCAGTTCTTC
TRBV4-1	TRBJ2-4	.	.	CASSQEPGVDIQYF	TGCGCCAGCAGCCAAGAACCAGGTGTGGACATTCAGTACTTC
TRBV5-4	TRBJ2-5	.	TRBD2	CASSLSLAEQETQYF	TGTGCCAGCAGCTTGTCACTAGCGGAACAAGAGACCCAGTACTTC
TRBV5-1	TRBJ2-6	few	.	CASREEFSGANVLTF	TGCGCCAGCAGGGAGGAGTTCTCTGGGGCCAACGTCCTGACTTTC
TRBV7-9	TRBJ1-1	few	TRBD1	CASSTGQGAKTEAFF	TGTGCCAGCAGCACAGGACAGGGGGCGAAAACTGAAGCTTTCTTT
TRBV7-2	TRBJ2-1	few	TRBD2	CASSLSSGGYNEQFF	TGTGCCAGCAGCTTATCTAGCGGGGGTTACAATGAGCAGTTCTTC
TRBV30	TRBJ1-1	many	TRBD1	CAWGDRDAFF	TGTGCCTGGGGGGACAGGGACGCTTTCTTT
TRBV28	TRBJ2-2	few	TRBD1	CASSLHLQGANTGELFF	TGTGCCAGCAGTTTACATTTACAGGGGGCGAACACCGGGGAGCTGTTTTTT
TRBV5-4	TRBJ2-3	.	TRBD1	CASSLGQGFTDTQYF	TGTGCCAGCAGCTTGGGACAGGGCTTCACAGATACGCAGTATTTT
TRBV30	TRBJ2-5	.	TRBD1	CAWSPGQGETQYF	TGTGCCTGGAGTCCGGGACAGGGGGAGACCCAGTACTTC
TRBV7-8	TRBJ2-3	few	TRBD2	CASSRWGAGGQDTQYF	TGTGCCAGCAGCCGATGGGGCGCGGGGGGTCAAGATACGCAGTATTTT
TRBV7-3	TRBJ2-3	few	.	CASSRDTGSTDTQYF	TGTGCCAGCAGCCGGGATACGGGAAGCACAGATACGCAGTATTTT
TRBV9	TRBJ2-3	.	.	CASSTRRGAPTDTQYF	TGTGCCAGCAGCACCCGACGGGGGGCGCCCACAGATACGCAGTATTTT
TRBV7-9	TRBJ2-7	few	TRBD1	CASSFAPDRGRDEQYF	TGTGCCAGCAGTTTCGCCCCGGACAGGGGGCGCGACGAGCAGTACTTC
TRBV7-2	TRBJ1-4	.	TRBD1	CASSSDRGGEKLFF	TGTGCCAGCAGCTCGGACAGGGGGGGTGAAAAACTGTTTTTT
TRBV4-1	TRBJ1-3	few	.	CASRPGHSGNTIYF	TGCGCCAGTAGACCTGGGCACTCTGGAAACACCATATATTTT
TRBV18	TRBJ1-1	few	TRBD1	CASSPNAGGASRTEAFF	TGTGCCAGCTCACCAAACGCAGGGGGTGCTTCGCGAACTGAAGCTTTCTTT
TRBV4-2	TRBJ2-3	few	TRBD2	CASSQDGGGEDTQYF	TGTGCCAGCAGCCAGGACGGGGGGGGAGAGGATACGCAGTATTTT
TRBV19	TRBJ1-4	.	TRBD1	CASTPVLDRVDEKLFF	TGTGCCAGTACCCCCGTCTTGGACAGGGTTGATGAAAAACTGTTTTTT
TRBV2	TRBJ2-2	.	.	CASSARNTGELFF	TGTGCCAGCAGTGCCCGGAACACCGGGGAGCTGTTTTTT
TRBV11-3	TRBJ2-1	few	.	CASSVENNEQFF	TGTGCCAGCAGCGTTGAGAACAATGAGCAGTTCTTC
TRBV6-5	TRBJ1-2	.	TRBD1	CASTQTGDYGYTF	TGTGCCAGCACCCAGACAGGGGACTATGGCTACACCTTC
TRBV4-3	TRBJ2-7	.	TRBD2	CASSQPLRVAGPYEQYF	TGCGCCAGCAGCCAGCCGCTGCGGGTAGCGGGGCCCTACGAGCAGTACTTC
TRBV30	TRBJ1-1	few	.	CAWSLGDTSDTEAFF	TGTGCCTGGAGTCTCGGGGACACATCGGACACTGAAGCTTTCTTT
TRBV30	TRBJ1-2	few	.	CAWSFLSYGYTF	TGTGCCTGGAGTTTTCTGAGCTATGGCTACACCTTC
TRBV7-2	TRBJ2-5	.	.	CASSLYYPQETQYF	TGTGCCAGCAGCTTATACTACCCTCAAGAGACCCAGTACTTC
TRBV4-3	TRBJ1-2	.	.	CASSQGNSYGYTF	TGCGCCAGCAGCCAAGGGAACAGCTATGGCTACACCTTC
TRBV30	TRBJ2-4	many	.	CAWSQLRLKDIQYF	TGTGCCTGGAGTCAACTACGCCTAAAAGACATTCAGTACTTC
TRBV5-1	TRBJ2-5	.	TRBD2	CASSAGLADQETQYF	TGCGCCAGCAGCGCCGGACTAGCGGATCAAGAGACCCAGTACTTC
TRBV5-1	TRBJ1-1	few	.	CASSLAGGGLVNTEAFF	TGCGCCAGCAGCTTGGCCGGGGGAGGGCTAGTTAACACTGAAGCTTTCTTT
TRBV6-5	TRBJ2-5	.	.	CASKRRPSEETQYF	TGTGCCAGCAAGCGGAGACCCTCGGAGGAGACCCAGTACTTC
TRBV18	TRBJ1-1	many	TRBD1	CASSGGQMNTEAFF	TGTGCCAGCTCGGGGGGACAGATGAACACTGAAGCTTTCTTT
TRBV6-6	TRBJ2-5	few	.	CASILQETQYF	TGTGCCAGCATTCTCCAAGAGACCCAGTACTTC
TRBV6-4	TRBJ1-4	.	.	CASSDSRATIEKLFF	TGTGCCAGCAGTGACTCGAGGGCCACGATAGAAAAACTGTTTTTT
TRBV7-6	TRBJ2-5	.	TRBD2	CASSLRALARETQYF	TGTGCCAGCAGCTTGCGTGCACTAGCGAGGGAGACCCAGTACTTC
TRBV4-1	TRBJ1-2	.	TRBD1	CASSPTGGYGYTF	TGCGCCAGCAGCCCGACAGGGGGCTATGGCTACACCTTC
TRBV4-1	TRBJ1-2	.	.	CASSQDLKGGVYGYTF	TGCGCCAGCAGCCAAGATCTTAAGGGAGGAGTCTATGGCTACACCTTC
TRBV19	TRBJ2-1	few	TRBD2	CASSVGLALTYNEQFF	TGTGCCAGTAGTGTAGGACTAGCGCTTACCTACAATGAGCAGTTCTTC
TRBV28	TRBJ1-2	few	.	CASSSQTNYGYTF	TGTGCCAGCAGTTCACAGACCAACTATGGCTACACCTTC